This T cell receptor delta chain was sequenced for a study of human gamma delta and Vdelta1 T cells (dated by TCRdb to the late 2010s). About the study as a whole: Delta One T cells, Vd1+ gamma-delta T cells, were investigated in the study as cytotoxic effectors against acute myeloid leukemia.

Libraries were made using PCR. The data were produced on an Illumina MiSeq. Public reads were reanalyzed in TCRdb with CATT, and rows carrying the same DNA were merged afterwards. This sample holds some 13,000 delta-chain clones; about half were observed only once. The ten largest clones take up about 1.6% of the sample. Broad study findings and their caveats: Delta One T cells were reported as polyclonal and as showing broad cytotoxic targeting of acute myeloid leukemia.

V sheds 0 bases and J sheds 4 bases, leaving 15 bases between their ends. Measured from the cysteine to the phenylalanine, the CDR3 is 16 residues long. Just the 48-base CDR3 DNA is kept, in frame starting at base 1. CDR1 and CDR2 are drawn from the germline V gene: TSWWSYY, QGS. To note about this clone: No antigen is known for it. No much larger clonotype is one base removed from it; base qualities were not supplied.

Sequencing was performed on Vdelta1 gamma-delta T cells from blood grown in culture (DOT cells). Interpreted using the paper, the cell subset or site label stands for: Delta One T cells, in vitro expanded/differentiated Vd1+ gamma-delta T cells. This TCR derives from a human donor in good health. Recombination joined TRDV1 with TRDJ1; TRDD3 is perhaps the D gene, given 5 matching bases. CDR3 loop: CALGELVHSLGDKLIF. The nucleotides are TGTGCTCTTGGGGAACTAGTTCACTCCCTGGGCGATAAACTCATCTTT.